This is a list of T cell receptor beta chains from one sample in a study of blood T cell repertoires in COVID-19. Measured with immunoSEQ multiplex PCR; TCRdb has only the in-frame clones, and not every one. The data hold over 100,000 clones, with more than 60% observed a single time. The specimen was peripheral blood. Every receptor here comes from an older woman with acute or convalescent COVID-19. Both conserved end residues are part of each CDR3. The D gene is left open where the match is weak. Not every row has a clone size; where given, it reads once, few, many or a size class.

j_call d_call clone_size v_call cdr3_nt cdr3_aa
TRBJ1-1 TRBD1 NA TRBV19 TGTGCCAGTAGCCACAGGGGGTTAAACACTGAAGCTTTCTTT CASSHRGLNTEAFF
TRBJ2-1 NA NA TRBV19 TGTGCCAGTTTACCACAGGGATCCTACAATGAGCAGTTCTTC CASLPQGSYNEQFF
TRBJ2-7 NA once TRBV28 TGTGCCGGGGGGAGTGGGTACGAGCAGTACTTC CAGGSGYEQYF
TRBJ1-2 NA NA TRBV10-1 TGCGCCAGCAGTGAGTCGAGGGATTGGCGCGGCTACACCTTC CASSESRDWRGYTF
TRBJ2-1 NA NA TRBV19 TGTGCCAGTAGTATCAGGTCAACCTACAATGAGCAGTTCTTC CASSIRSTYNEQFF
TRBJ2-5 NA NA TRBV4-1 TGCGCCAGCAGCCTTTTGGGGCAGGCAGCACAAGAGACCCAGTACTTC CASSLLGQAAQETQYF
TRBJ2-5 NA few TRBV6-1 TGTGCCAGCAGTGAACGACCCACTAGCCAAGAGACCCAGTACTTC CASSERPTSQETQYF
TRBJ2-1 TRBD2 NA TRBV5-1 TGCGCCAGCAGCTTGGCTCCTAAAGGGACTAGCGCCACTTACAATGAGCAGTTCTTC CASSLAPKGTSATYNEQFF
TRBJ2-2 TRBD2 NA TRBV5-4 TGTGCCAGCAGTCCAGCGGGGCTAAACACCGGGGAGCTGTTTTTT CASSPAGLNTGELFF
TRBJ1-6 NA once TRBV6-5 TGTGCCAGCAGTTACGGCCAGGGGTATTCACCCCTCCACTTT CASSYGQGYSPLHF
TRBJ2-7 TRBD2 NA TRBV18 TGTGCCAGCATCGGGGGGGGTCACGAGCAGTACTTC CASIGGGHEQYF
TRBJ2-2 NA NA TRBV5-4 TGTGCCAGCAGCCCTGTCCCCACCGGGGAGCTGTTTTTT CASSPVPTGELFF
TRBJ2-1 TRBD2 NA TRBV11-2 TGTGCCAGCAGCTTAGAGGGGACTAGCGGGGGCTCCTACAATGAGCAGTTCTTC CASSLEGTSGGSYNEQFF
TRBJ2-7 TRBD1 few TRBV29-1 TGCAGCGTTGATCCCGGGACAGGGGTTCCCTACGAGCAGTACTTC CSVDPGTGVPYEQYF
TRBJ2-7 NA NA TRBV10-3 TGTGCCATCGGGGGGGGGCTAGACGAGCAGTACTTC CAIGGGLDEQYF
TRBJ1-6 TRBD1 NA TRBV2 TGTGCCAGCAGTGACGGACAGGGGGATAATTCACCCCTCCACTTT CASSDGQGDNSPLHF
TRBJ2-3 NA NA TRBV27 TGTGCCAGCAGTCTATTGACAGGAGCAGATACGCAGTATTTT CASSLLTGADTQYF
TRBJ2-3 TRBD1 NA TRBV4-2 TGTGCCAGCAGCCAAGAGACAGGGGCGGCAGATACGCAGTATTTT CASSQETGAADTQYF
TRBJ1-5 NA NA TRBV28 TGTGCCAGCACCCTAGGCAATCAGCCCCAGCATTTT CASTLGNQPQHF
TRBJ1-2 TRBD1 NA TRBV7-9 TGTGCCAGCAGCTCTAGCTTGGGACAGGGGGTGGATGGCTACACCTTC CASSSSLGQGVDGYTF
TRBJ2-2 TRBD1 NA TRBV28 TGTGCCAGCGGACAGGGGTCCGGGGCCGGGGAGCTGTTTTTT CASGQGSGAGELFF
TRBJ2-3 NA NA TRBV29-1 TGCAGCGGTAACACAGATACGCAGTATTTT CSGNTDTQYF
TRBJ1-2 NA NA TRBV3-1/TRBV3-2 TGTGCCAGCAGCCAAGTAAAACAGGCAGCTATAAGCTACACCTTC CASSQVKQAAISYTF
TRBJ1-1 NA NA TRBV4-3 TGCGCCAGCAGCCAAAAAGGACCCGGGGGGGACACTGAAGCTTTCTTT CASSQKGPGGDTEAFF
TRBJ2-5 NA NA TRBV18 TGTGCCAGCTCACGACTCCCCGGGGAGACCCAGTACTTC CASSRLPGETQYF